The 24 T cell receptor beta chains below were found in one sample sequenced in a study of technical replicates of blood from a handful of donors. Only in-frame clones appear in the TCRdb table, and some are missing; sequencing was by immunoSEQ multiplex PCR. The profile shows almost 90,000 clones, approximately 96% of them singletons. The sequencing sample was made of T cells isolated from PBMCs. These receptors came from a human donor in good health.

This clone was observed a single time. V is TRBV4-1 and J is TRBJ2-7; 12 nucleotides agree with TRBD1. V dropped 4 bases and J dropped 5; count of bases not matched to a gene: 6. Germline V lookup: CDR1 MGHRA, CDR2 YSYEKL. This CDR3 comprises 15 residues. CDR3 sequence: CASSLTGTGGHEQYF. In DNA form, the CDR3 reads TGCGCCAGCAGCCTCACCGGGACAGGGGGCCACGAGCAGTACTTC.

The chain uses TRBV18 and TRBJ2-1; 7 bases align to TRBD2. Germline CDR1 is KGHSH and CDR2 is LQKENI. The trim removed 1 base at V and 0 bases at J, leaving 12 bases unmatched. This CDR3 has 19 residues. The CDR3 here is CASSPLDVSSGYSYNEQFF. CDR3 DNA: TGTGCCAGCTCACCACTTGATGTCTCTAGCGGTTACTCCTACAATGAGCAGTTCTTC.

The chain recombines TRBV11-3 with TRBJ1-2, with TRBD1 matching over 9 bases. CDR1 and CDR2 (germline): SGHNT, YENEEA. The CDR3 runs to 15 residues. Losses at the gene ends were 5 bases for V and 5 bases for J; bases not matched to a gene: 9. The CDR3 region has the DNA TGTGCCAGCAGCATACCCACAGGGGGCGGATATGGCTACACCTTC. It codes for CASSIPTGGGYGYTF.

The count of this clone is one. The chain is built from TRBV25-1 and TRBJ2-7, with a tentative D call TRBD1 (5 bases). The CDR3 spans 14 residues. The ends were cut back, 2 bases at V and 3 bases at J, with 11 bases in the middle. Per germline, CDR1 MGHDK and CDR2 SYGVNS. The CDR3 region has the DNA TGTGCCAGCAGTGAAAACCAGGGATACTACGAGCAGTACTTC. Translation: CASSENQGYYEQYF.

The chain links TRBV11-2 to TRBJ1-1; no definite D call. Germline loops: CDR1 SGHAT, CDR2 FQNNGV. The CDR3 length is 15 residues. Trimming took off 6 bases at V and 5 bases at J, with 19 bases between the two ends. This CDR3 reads CASSRREGFKTEAFF. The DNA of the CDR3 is TGTGCCAGCAGTAGGCGTGAGGGTTTTAAAACTGAAGCTTTCTTT.

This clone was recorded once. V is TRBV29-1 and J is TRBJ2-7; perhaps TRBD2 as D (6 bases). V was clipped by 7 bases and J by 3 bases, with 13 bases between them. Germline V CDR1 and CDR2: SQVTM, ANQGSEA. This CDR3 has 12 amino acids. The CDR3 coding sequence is TGCAGCGCGGGGGAGTTAAACTACGAGCAGTACTTC. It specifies CSAGELNYEQYF.

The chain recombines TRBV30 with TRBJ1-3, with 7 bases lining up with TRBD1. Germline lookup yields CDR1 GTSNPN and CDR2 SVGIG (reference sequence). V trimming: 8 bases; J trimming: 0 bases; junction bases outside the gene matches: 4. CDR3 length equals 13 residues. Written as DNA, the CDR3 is TGTGCCCAGGGACAGAGCTCTGGAAACACCATATATTTT. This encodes CAQGQSSGNTIYF. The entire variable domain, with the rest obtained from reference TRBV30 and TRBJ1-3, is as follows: SQTIHQWPATLVQPVGSPLSLECTVEGTSNPNLYWYRQAAGRGLQLLFYSVGIGQISSEVPQNLSASRPQDRQFILSSKKLLLSDSGFYLCAQGQSSGNTIYFGEGSWLTVV.

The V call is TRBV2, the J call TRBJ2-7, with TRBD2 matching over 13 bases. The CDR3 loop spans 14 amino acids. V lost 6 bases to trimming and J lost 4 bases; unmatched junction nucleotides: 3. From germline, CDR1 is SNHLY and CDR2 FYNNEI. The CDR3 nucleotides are TGTGCCAGCAGGGGACTAGCGGGGCCATACGAGCAGTACTTC. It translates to CASRGLAGPYEQYF.

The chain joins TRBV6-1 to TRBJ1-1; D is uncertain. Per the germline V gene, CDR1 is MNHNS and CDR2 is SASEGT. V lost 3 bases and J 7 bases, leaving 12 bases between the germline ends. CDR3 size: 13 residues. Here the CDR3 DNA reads TGTGCCAGCAGTGATACAGCCCGGAATGAAGCTTTCTTT. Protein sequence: CASSDTARNEAFF.

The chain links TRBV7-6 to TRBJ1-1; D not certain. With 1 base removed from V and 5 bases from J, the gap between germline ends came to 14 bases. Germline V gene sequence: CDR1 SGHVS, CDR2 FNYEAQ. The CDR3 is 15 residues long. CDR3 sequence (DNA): TGTGCCAGCAGCTTAGAGGAGGGATTAAGAACTGAAGCTTTCTTT. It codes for CASSLEEGLRTEAFF.

The CDR3 reads CAISDDGGPYYNEQFF. The CDR3 DNA follows: TGTGCCATCAGTGATGACGGGGGGCCATACTACAATGAGCAGTTCTTC. The rearrangement links TRBV10-3 to TRBJ2-1, with D possibly TRBD2 on 7 matching bases. Looked up from germline, CDR1 is ENHRY and CDR2 is SYGVKD. The CDR3 is made up of 16 amino acids. Trimming took 3 bases from V and 3 from J, leaving 15 bases between them.

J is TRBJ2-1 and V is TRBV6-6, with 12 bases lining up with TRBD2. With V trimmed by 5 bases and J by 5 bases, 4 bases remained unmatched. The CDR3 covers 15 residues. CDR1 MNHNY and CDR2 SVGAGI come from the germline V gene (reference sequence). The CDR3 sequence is CASSPRLAGDNEQFF. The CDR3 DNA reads TGTGCCAGCAGTCCCCGACTAGCGGGGGACAATGAGCAGTTCTTC.

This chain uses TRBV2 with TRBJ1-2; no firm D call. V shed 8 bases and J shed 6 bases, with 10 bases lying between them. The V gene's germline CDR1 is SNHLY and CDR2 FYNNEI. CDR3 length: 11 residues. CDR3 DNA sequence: TGTGCCAGCGGGAGAGAGAATGGCTACACCTTC. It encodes CASGRENGYTF.

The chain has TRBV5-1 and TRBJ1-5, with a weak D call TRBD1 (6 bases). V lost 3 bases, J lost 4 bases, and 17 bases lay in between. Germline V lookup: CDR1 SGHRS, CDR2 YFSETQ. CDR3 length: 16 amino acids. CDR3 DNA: TGCGCCAGCAGCTCCCATCCTTCAGGACAGAATCAGCCCCAGCATTTT. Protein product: CASSSHPSGQNQPQHF.

CDR3 DNA sequence: TGTGCCAGCAGCCAAGTTGGGGCAGTTAGCAATCAGCCCCAGCATTTT. Translation gives CASSQVGAVSNQPQHF. The rearrangement uses TRBV14 and TRBJ1-5, with D maybe TRBD1 (5 bases). Per germline, CDR1 SGHDN and CDR2 FVKESK. The CDR3 is 16 amino acids. V shed 1 base and J shed 0 bases, with 10 bases lying between them.

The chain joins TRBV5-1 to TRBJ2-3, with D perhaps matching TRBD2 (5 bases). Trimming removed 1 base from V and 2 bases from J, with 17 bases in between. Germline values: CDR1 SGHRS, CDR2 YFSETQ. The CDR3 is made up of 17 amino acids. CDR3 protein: CASSLSGTAVNTDTQYF. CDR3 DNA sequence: TGCGCCAGCAGCTTGTCGGGTACAGCGGTCAACACAGATACGCAGTATTTT.

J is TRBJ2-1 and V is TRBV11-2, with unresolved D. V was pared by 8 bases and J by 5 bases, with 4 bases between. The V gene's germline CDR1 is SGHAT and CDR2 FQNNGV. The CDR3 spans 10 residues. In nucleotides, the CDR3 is TGTGCCAGCGGAGACAATGAGCAGTTCTTC. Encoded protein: CASGDNEQFF. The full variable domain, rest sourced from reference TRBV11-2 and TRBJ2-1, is EAGVAQSPRYKIIEKRQSVAFWCNPISGHATLYWYQQILGQGPKLLIQFQNNGVVDDSQLPKDRFSAERLKGVDSTLKIQPAKLEDSAVYLCASGDNEQFFGPGTRLTVL.

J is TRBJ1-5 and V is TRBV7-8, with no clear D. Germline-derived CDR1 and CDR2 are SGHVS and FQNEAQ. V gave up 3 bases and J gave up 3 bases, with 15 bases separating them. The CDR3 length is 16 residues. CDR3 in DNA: TGTGCCAGCAGCTTGGGAGGAGTATTAGACAATCAGCCCCAGCATTTT. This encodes CASSLGGVLDNQPQHF.

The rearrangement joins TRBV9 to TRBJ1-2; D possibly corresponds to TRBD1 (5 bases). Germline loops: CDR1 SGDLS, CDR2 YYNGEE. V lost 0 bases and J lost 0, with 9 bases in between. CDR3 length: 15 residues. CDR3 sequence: CASSVGGRANYGYTF. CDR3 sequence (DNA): TGTGCCAGCAGCGTAGGGGGCCGAGCTAACTATGGCTACACCTTC.

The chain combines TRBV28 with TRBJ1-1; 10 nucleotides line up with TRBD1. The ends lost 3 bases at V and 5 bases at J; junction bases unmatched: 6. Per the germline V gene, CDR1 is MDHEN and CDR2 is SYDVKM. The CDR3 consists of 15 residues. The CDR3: CASSLSTGGRTEAFF. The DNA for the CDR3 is TGTGCCAGCAGTTTGTCGACAGGGGGCAGGACTGAAGCTTTCTTT.

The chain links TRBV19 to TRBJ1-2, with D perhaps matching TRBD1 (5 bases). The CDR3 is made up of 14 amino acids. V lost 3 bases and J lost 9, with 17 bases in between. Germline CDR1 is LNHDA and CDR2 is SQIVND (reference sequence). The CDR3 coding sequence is TGTGCCAGTAGTATCTGGAAGGCAGGGTGGAGCTACACCTTC. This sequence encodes CASSIWKAGWSYTF.

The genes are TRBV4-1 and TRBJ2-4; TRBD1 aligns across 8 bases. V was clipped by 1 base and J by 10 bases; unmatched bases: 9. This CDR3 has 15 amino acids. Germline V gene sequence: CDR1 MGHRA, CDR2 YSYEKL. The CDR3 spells CASSQGQGSTSIQYF. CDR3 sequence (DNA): TGCGCCAGCAGCCAAGGACAGGGGTCCACATCAATTCAGTACTTC.

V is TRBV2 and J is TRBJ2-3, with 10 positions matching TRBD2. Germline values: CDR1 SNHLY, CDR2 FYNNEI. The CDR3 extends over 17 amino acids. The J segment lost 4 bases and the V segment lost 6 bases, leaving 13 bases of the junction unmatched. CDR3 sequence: CASRKSDLAGVADTQYF. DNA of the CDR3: TGTGCCAGCAGAAAATCAGACCTAGCGGGAGTGGCAGATACGCAGTATTTT. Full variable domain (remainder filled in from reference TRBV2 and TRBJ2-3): EPEVTQTPSHQVTQMGQEVILRCVPISNHLYFYWYRQILGQKVEFLVSFYNNEISEKSEIFDDQFSVERPDGSNFTLKIRSTKLEDSAMYFCASRKSDLAGVADTQYFGPGTRLTVL.

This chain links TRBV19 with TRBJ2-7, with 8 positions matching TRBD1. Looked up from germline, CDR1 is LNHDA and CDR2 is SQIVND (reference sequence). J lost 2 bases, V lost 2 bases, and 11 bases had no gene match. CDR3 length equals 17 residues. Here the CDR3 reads CASSIRPGQEKPYEQYF. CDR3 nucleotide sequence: TGTGCCAGTAGTATACGCCCGGGACAGGAAAAACCCTACGAGCAGTACTTC.